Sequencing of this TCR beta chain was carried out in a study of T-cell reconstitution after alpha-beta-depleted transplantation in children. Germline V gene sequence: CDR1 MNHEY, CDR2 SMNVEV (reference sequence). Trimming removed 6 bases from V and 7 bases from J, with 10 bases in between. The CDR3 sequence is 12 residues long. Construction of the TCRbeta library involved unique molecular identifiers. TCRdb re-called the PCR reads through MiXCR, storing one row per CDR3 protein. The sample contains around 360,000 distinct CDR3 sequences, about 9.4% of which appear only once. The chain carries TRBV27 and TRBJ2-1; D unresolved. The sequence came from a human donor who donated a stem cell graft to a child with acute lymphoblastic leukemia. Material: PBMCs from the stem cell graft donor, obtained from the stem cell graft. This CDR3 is CASSHLSNEQFF. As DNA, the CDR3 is TGTGCCAGCAGCCATCTGTCAAATGAGCAGTTCTTC.